This T cell receptor beta chain was identified during a study of Graves' ophthalmopathy and Graves' hyperthyroidism. Study background: Specimen type is peripheral blood, obtained at initial diagnosis before any treatment. Points from the study as a whole: The model predicted progression of ophthalmopathy with a sensitivity of approximately 68%, and its specificity was around 72%. Blood shared most expanded thyroid clonotypes above 0.001 frequency.

This clonotype was found many times. Its specificity is not known. V dropped 7 bases and J dropped 8; count of bases not matched to a gene: 9. CDR3 length: 15 amino acids. The authors amplified TCR beta CDR3 regions, and they did so from RNA transcripts for repertoire sequencing. Following a first-round RT-PCR that used HTBI primers, a second-round multiplex PCR was carried out. Via MiXCR, TCRdb re-called the multiplex PCR reads, giving one row per CDR3 protein. The repertoire holds a few hundred thousand distinct CDR3 sequences, with 20% to 25% as singletons. In this cohort, patients with other autoimmune diseases, uncontrolled infections, pregnancy or lactation were excluded.

This TCR was sampled from a woman between 18 and 30 years old with stable Graves' hyperthyroidism. The sample comprised peripheral blood. This chain joins TRBV12-3 or TRBV12-4 and TRBJ1-6; TRBD1 matches 9 bases. The CDR3: CASTSPGQGHSPLHF. CDR3 DNA: TGTGCCAGCACTTCCCCGGGACAGGGTCATTCACCCCTCCACTTT.